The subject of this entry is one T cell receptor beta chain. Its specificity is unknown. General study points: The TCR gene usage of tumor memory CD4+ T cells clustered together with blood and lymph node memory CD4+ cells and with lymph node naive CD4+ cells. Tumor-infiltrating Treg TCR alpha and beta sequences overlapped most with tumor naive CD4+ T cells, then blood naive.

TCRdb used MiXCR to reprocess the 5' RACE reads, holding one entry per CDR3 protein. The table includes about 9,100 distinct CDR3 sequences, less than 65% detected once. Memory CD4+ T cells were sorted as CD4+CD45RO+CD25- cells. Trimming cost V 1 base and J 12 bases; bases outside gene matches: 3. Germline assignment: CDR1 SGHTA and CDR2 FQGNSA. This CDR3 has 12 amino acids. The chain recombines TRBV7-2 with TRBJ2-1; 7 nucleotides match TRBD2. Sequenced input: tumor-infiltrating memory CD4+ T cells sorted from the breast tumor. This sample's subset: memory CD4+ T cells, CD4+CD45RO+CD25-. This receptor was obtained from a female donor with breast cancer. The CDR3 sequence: CASSLVGEGQFF. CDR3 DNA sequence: TGTGCCAGCAGCTTAGTGGGGGAGGGGCAGTTCTTC.